Given below is one T cell receptor (beta chain) in context. This receptor's antigen is unknown. No clone much larger than this one lies a single base away; base qualities are absent. These data belong to a study of PD-1 blockade in classical Hodgkin lymphoma (TCRdb year 2020). Concerning the study at large: Nivolumab dosing was 3 mg/kg intravenously every 2 weeks, continuing until either disease progression or unacceptable toxicity. A peripheral blood immune signature of response to PD-1 blockade in classical Hodgkin lymphoma was defined using TCR beta sequencing and CyTOF. General conclusions and limits of the study: CD4+ but not CD8+ TCR diversity rose significantly by C4D1 (p=0.0027 vs p=0.16), most apparent in complete responders (p=0.02). Diversity was lower in patients who began nivolumab less than 1 year after ASCT, so these patients were left out of later analyses to avoid confounding by immune reconstitution. Baseline TCR diversity was reported as lower in newly diagnosed patients than in healthy donors, and lower still in relapsed/refractory patients. The study was restricted to a single clinical trial cohort, and the causes of repertoire differences, possibly disease activity or prior therapy, were left undefined. Among trial patients, those achieving complete response had baseline diversity similar to that of newly diagnosed patients, while diversity was significantly lower in partial responders and progressors.

The Qiagen DNeasy kit was used to extract genomic DNA both from unsorted PBMCs and from the negatively selected CD4+ and CD8+ fractions. TCR beta CDR3 regions were amplified by immunoSEQ multiplex PCR using primers annealing to V and J segments. A synthetic immune receptor repertoire was used to minimize amplification bias, and remaining bias was computationally removed after sequencing. On the study's bioinformatics: Repertoire diversity was quantified as the Shannon entropy index using custom Python scripts. Unsorted, CD4+ and CD8+ repertoires were examined separately, except in combined analyses, for which CD4+ and CD8+ sequences were merged in silico. Clonal expansion was defined as at least a 2-fold frequency increase after treatment relative to C1D1, with a pseudocount of 0.5 for undetected baseline clones. Clones with 0 or 1 copy at C1D1 were defined as singleton clones, while clones with 2 or more copies were defined as non-singleton clones. Clones expanded in unsorted samples were assigned a CD4+, CD8+ or unknown annotation through matching of protein sequences in sorted samples from the same patient. Diversity changes from C1D1 to C4D1 were tested in paired samples using Wilcoxon tests. Not all clones reach the TCRdb copy of this immuneACCESS table, which keeps in-frame sequences only. Checked studies attribute under half of the gap to unresolved V genes and leave the rest unexplained. From that table come the V and J calls and clone size; the DNA was used to work out D and trimming. The sample data list over 5,500 clones, and about 80% of these were observed just once. The ten most abundant clones make up over 45% of the sample.

V was cut back by 2 bases and J by 3 bases, leaving a gap of 11 bases between them. Including cysteine and phenylalanine, the CDR3 has 15 amino acids. Only the CDR3 region is kept as DNA, spanning 45 bases read in frame from base 1. From the germline V gene, CDR1 is MNHNS and CDR2 is SASEGT. The meaning of the sample's time point label: cycle 1 day 1 (C1D1), immediately before nivolumab initiation. Relapse after autologous stem cell transplantation had occurred in all trial patients, and cohorts A, B and C were distinguished by prior brentuximab vedotin exposure. The trial cohort included 55 to 65 patients with relapsed/refractory classical Hodgkin lymphoma, and each patient had a best overall response of complete response, partial response or progressive disease. Single-agent nivolumab was administered to trial patients in the multi-cohort phase II CheckMate 205 trial. An independent review committee assessed best overall response by applying the 2007 International Working Group response criteria. Trial PBMCs were collected immediately before nivolumab initiation (C1D1) and during therapy at cycle 2 day 1 and cycle 4 day 1. Peripheral blood was collected in 8 mL Vacutainer Cell Preparation Tubes, from which PBMCs were isolated by centrifugation and then cryopreserved.

The TCR sequence derives from a human donor with classical Hodgkin lymphoma. The sequence is built from TRBV6-1 and TRBJ1-5; the D gene lacks a confident call. This material consisted of peripheral blood mononuclear cells (PBMCs), taken at baseline. The CDR3 has the sequence CASSEQLGNNQPQHF. The nucleotide sequence is TGTGCCAGCAGTGAACAGCTTGGGAACAATCAGCCCCAGCATTTT.